A selection of T cell receptor beta chains follows, all from one sample in a study of OX40 agonist ivuxolimab in advanced cancers. Measured with immunoSEQ multiplex PCR; TCRdb has only the in-frame clones, and not every one. The sample has 70,000 to 85,000 clones; around nine tenths are singletons. The sample consisted of CD4+ or CD8+ T cells sorted from blood, taken in a trial of the OX40 agonist ivuxolimab. These receptors were obtained from an adult with an advanced solid tumor such as melanoma, head and neck, liver or kidney cancer. CDR3s include the opening cysteine and the closing phenylalanine or tryptophan. Fields, in order: D gene, clone size, V gene, J gene, CDR3 protein, CDR3 DNA. A D gene is named only where the DNA matches it firmly. Clone size, where shown, is once, few, many, or a class for clones that have expanded.

TRBD2	few	TRBV27	TRBJ2-2	CASSFAGVTGELFF	TGTGCCAGCAGTTTTGCGGGAGTCACCGGGGAGCTGTTTTTT
.	.	TRBV7-9	TRBJ2-7	CASSPPTGSYEQYF	TGTGCCAGCAGCCCTCCAACAGGGTCCTACGAGCAGTACTTC
.	.	TRBV11-2	TRBJ2-2	CASSERQPNTGELFF	TGTGCCAGCAGCGAACGGCAACCTAACACCGGGGAGCTGTTTTTT
TRBD2	.	TRBV7-8	TRBJ2-7	CASSSTSPDKSPYF	TGTGCCAGCAGCTCGACTAGCCCAGATAAAAGTCCGTACTTC
TRBD2	few	TRBV5-4	TRBJ2-3	CASRSSGGAVDTQYF	TGTGCCAGCAGATCAAGCGGGGGGGCAGTAGATACGCAGTATTTT
.	once	TRBV10-3	TRBJ1-5	CAISEQGYSNQPQHF	TGTGCCATCAGTGAACAGGGATATAGCAATCAGCCCCAGCATTTT
.	.	TRBV7-3	TRBJ2-3	CASSLGTASTDTQYF	TGTGCCAGCAGCTTAGGGACGGCGTCCACAGATACGCAGTATTTT
.	.	TRBV19	TRBJ2-5	CASSPSETQYF	TGTGCCAGTAGTCCGTCAGAGACCCAGTACTTC
.	.	TRBV30	TRBJ1-2	CAWTLANYGYTF	TGTGCCTGGACGCTGGCTAACTATGGCTACACCTTC
.	.	TRBV29-1	TRBJ2-1	CSVHPGIGESSYNEQFF	TGCAGCGTCCACCCGGGGATTGGGGAGAGCTCCTACAATGAGCAGTTCTTC
.	.	TRBV5-4	TRBJ2-7	CASSRLGDPYEQYF	TGTGCCAGCAGCAGACTCGGGGACCCCTACGAGCAGTACTTC
.	once	TRBV5-4	TRBJ1-1	CASSVGWGQEAVKAFF	TGTGCCAGCAGCGTCGGTTGGGGGCAGGAAGCCGTTAAAGCTTTCTTT
.	.	TRBV5-6	TRBJ1-2	CASSKDSAGGDYGYTF	TGTGCCAGCAGCAAGGACAGCGCCGGTGGGGACTATGGCTACACCTTC
TRBD1	.	TRBV27	TRBJ1-1	CASSLFGQVWTEAFF	TGTGCCAGCAGTTTGTTTGGACAGGTCTGGACTGAAGCTTTCTTT
TRBD2	.	TRBV7-9	TRBJ2-3	CASSLAGLAGVDTQYF	TGTGCCAGCAGCTTAGCCGGACTAGCGGGGGTAGATACGCAGTATTTT
TRBD1	.	TRBV19	TRBJ1-2	CASRQGALDGYTF	TGTGCCAGTAGACAGGGGGCCCTGGATGGCTACACCTTC
TRBD1	.	TRBV4-3	TRBJ2-3	CASSQGSGGAADTQYF	TGCGCCAGCAGCCAAGGTTCAGGGGGCGCAGCAGATACGCAGTATTTT
.	.	TRBV4-1	TRBJ1-2	CASSITVVEGYTF	TGCGCCAGCAGCATCACAGTGGTAGAGGGCTACACCTTC
.	.	TRBV27	TRBJ2-1	CASSFVTTLGYNEQFF	TGTGCCAGCAGTTTTGTGACTACCTTAGGCTACAATGAGCAGTTCTTC
.	.	TRBV25-1	TRBJ1-1	CASSGIWDDTEAFF	TGTGCCAGCAGTGGAATCTGGGATGATACTGAAGCTTTCTTT
.	.	TRBV7-9	TRBJ1-1	CASSSGSASTEAFF	TGTGCCAGCAGCTCTGGATCGGCGAGCACTGAAGCTTTCTTT
.	.	TRBV29-1	TRBJ1-4	CSVNWGNDEKLFF	TGCAGCGTTAATTGGGGGAACGATGAAAAACTGTTTTTT
.	.	TRBV4-3	TRBJ2-2	CASSQSFVLGNTGELFF	TGCGCCAGCAGCCAATCCTTTGTTCTTGGGAACACCGGGGAGCTGTTTTTT
.	.	TRBV4-3	TRBJ1-3	CASSHSSDSRSGNTIYF	TGCGCCAGCAGCCATTCGTCCGACAGCCGCTCTGGAAACACCATATATTTT
TRBD2	.	TRBV7-9	TRBJ2-1	CASSLAGGNNEQFF	TGTGCCAGCAGCTTAGCGGGAGGGAACAATGAGCAGTTCTTC
.	.	TRBV12-5	TRBJ2-2	CASGTGLGTGELFF	TGTGCTAGTGGAACGGGATTGGGCACCGGGGAGCTGTTTTTT
.	once	TRBV27	TRBJ1-1	CASSFSRGAEAFF	TGTGCCAGCAGTTTCAGTAGGGGCGCTGAAGCTTTCTTT
TRBD1	.	TRBV28	TRBJ1-3	CASSMPGRGPGNTIYF	TGTGCCAGCAGTATGCCGGGGAGGGGGCCGGGAAACACCATATATTTT
.	.	TRBV12-5	TRBJ1-1	CASGFGTEAFF	TGTGCTAGTGGTTTCGGGACTGAAGCTTTCTTT
.	few	TRBV14	TRBJ2-3	CASSQDDGGRDTQYF	TGTGCCAGCAGCCAAGACGACGGAGGGAGAGATACGCAGTATTTT
TRBD1	.	TRBV19	TRBJ2-1	CASRTGPSSYNEQFF	TGTGCCAGTAGGACAGGGCCAAGCTCCTACAATGAGCAGTTCTTC
.	.	TRBV30	TRBJ2-7	CACPAPADPYEQYF	TGTGCCTGTCCCGCCCCGGCGGACCCCTACGAGCAGTACTTC
TRBD1	.	TRBV7-9	TRBJ2-1	CASSLRDRVFNEQFF	TGTGCCAGCAGCTTAAGGGACAGGGTCTTTAATGAGCAGTTCTTC
.	.	TRBV28	TRBJ1-5	CVSSVNQPQHF	TGTGTCAGCAGCGTGAATCAGCCCCAGCATTTT
.	.	TRBV13	TRBJ2-1	CASSLGRGIEQFF	TGTGCCAGCAGCTTAGGCCGGGGGATTGAGCAGTTCTTC
TRBD2	.	TRBV2	TRBJ2-3	CASSGLAVNTDTQYF	TGTGCCAGCAGTGGACTAGCGGTGAACACAGATACGCAGTATTTT
.	.	TRBV28	TRBJ1-2	CASSSLDYGYTF	TGTGCCAGCAGTTCCCTCGACTATGGCTACACCTTC
.	.	TRBV7-6	TRBJ1-2	CASSFALTGEGYTF	TGTGCCAGCAGCTTCGCTTTAACGGGGGAGGGCTACACCTTC
.	.	TRBV19	TRBJ1-5	CASTVGARGNQPQHF	TGTGCCAGTACAGTCGGGGCAAGAGGGAATCAGCCCCAGCATTTT
.	few	TRBV29-1	TRBJ2-7	CSVEAWTLGPHYEQYF	TGCAGCGTTGAAGCTTGGACTCTCGGGCCTCACTACGAGCAGTACTTC
.	.	TRBV7-9	TRBJ2-3	CASSLVRSTDTQYF	TGTGCCAGCAGCTTAGTAAGGAGCACAGATACGCAGTATTTT
.	.	TRBV9	TRBJ2-5	CASSSSGGGETQYF	TGTGCCAGCAGCTCGTCCGGGGGCGGGGAGACCCAGTACTTC
.	.	TRBV28	TRBJ2-1	CASSPRLALSSYNEQFF	TGTGCCAGCAGTCCTCGGCTGGCCCTGAGCTCCTACAATGAGCAGTTCTTC
.	.	TRBV7-7	TRBJ2-3	CASSPEGLFTDTQYF	TGTGCTAGCAGCCCAGAAGGACTCTTCACAGATACGCAGTATTTT
.	.	TRBV6-6	TRBJ2-1	CASSPGRYNEQFF	TGTGCCAGCAGCCCCGGACGGTACAATGAGCAGTTCTTC
.	.	TRBV27	TRBJ2-4	CASSPDGTLAKNIQYF	TGTGCCAGCAGTCCGGACGGAACACTAGCCAAAAACATTCAGTACTTC
TRBD2	.	TRBV19	TRBJ2-7	CASSAASGSGYEQYF	TGTGCCAGTAGTGCAGCTAGCGGGAGCGGATACGAGCAGTACTTC
TRBD1	once	TRBV2	TRBJ2-7	CAGLGTGASNEQYF	TGTGCCGGACTCGGGACAGGGGCTTCGAACGAGCAGTACTTC
TRBD1	.	TRBV4-3	TRBJ1-2	CASSQDRWTGIYSYTF	TGCGCCAGCAGCCAAGATCGATGGACAGGGATCTATAGCTACACCTTC
.	.	TRBV30	TRBJ1-2	CAWSETPRDNGYTF	TGTGCCTGGAGTGAAACCCCACGGGACAATGGCTACACCTTC